The 23 T cell receptor beta chains presented below share a single source sample, sequenced in a study of blood T cell repertoires in COVID-19. The method was immunoSEQ multiplex PCR; TCRdb's version includes in-frame clones alone and lacks a portion of them. In the table there are fewer than 350,000 clones, roughly 85% of which are singletons. The specimen sequenced was PBMCs or T cells enriched from blood (not recorded which). The receptor set was obtained from a woman between 50 and 59 years old who had recovered from COVID-19.

This chain joins TRBV5-4 and TRBJ2-5; maybe TRBD1 (6 bases). The germline V gene has CDR1 SGHNT and CDR2 YYREEE (reference sequence). V lost 4 bases, J lost 0 bases, and 10 bases lay in between. CDR3 length: 14 amino acids. CDR3 loop: CASSLTGNQETQYF. The CDR3 region has the DNA TGTGCCAGCAGCCTGACAGGAAACCAAGAGACCCAGTACTTC.

The V and J genes are TRBV24-1 and TRBJ2-1; weak D call: TRBD2 (5 bases). The germline V and J ends were trimmed by 2 bases and 3 bases, with 7 bases remaining between them. Germline V lookup: CDR1 KGHDR, CDR2 SFDVKD. This CDR3 comprises 14 residues. CDR3 sequence: CATSDSDYYNEQFF. CDR3 nucleotide sequence: TGTGCCACCAGTGATTCCGACTACTACAATGAGCAGTTCTTC.

Here the CDR3 reads CASSQGSQGLAKNIQYF. In DNA form, the CDR3 reads TGCGCCAGCAGCCAGGGTAGCCAGGGATTAGCCAAAAACATTCAGTACTTC. The chain is built from TRBV4-1 and TRBJ2-4, with TRBD1 as a possible D gene (5 bases). Trimming removed 3 bases at V and 0 bases at J, with 15 bases between. The CDR3 length is 17 residues. Germline V CDR1 and CDR2: MGHRA, YSYEKL.

The chain couples TRBV7-9 to TRBJ2-7; 8 bases are shared with TRBD1. Germline V CDR1 and CDR2: SEHNR, FQNEAQ (reference sequence). Unmatched junction bases numbered 5, after V lost 0 bases and J lost 7 bases. CDR3 length: 14 amino acids. CDR3 protein: CASSLAGTGGEQYF. The CDR3, as DNA: TGTGCCAGCAGCTTAGCGGGGACAGGTGGGGAGCAGTACTTC.

The chain links TRBV18 to TRBJ1-2; 8 nucleotides match TRBD1. Germline V gives CDR1 KGHSH, CDR2 LQKENI. The CDR3 covers 13 residues. V lost 4 bases and J lost 4; bases outside the gene matches: 2. The CDR3 sequence: CASSRQGLYGYTF. The CDR3 coding sequence is TGTGCCAGCTCACGACAGGGGCTCTATGGCTACACCTTC.

This rearrangement joins TRBV28 to TRBJ1-5; 7 bases are a match to TRBD1. This CDR3 has 16 amino acids. V was pared by 6 bases and J by 6 bases, with 14 bases of the junction left unmatched. Germline CDR1 MDHEN, CDR2 SYDVKM. The CDR3 reads CASRPAGTASFQPQHF. The CDR3 DNA sequence: TGTGCCAGCAGGCCAGCCGGGACAGCTAGCTTTCAGCCCCAGCATTTT. Looking up the rest from reference TRBV28 and TRBJ1-5 gives the full variable domain: DVKVTQSSRYLVKRTGEKVFLECVQDMDHENMFWYRQDPGLGLRLIYFSYDVKMKEKGDIPEGYSVSREKKERFSLILESASTNQTSMYLCASRPAGTASFQPQHFGDGTRLSIL.

This chain joins TRBV7-6 and TRBJ2-1; 8 positions agree with TRBD2. This CDR3 is built from 17 residues. From germline, CDR1 is SGHVS and CDR2 FNYEAQ. V gave up 1 base and J gave up 1 base; unmatched junction bases: 6. CDR3 sequence: CASSLEGSSGSYNEQFF. CDR3 sequence (DNA): TGTGCCAGCAGCTTAGAAGGGTCTAGCGGGTCCTACAATGAGCAGTTCTTC.

The chain employs TRBV7-2 and TRBJ1-4; the match to TRBD1 covers 8 bases. The CDR3 has 15 amino acids. Germline V gives CDR1 SGHTA, CDR2 FQGNSA. The J segment lost 3 bases and the V segment lost 6 bases, leaving 6 bases of the junction unmatched. CDR3 sequence (DNA): TGTGCCAGCAGGTTTACAGGGGGATCTAATGAAAAACTGTTTTTT. It specifies CASRFTGGSNEKLFF.

J is TRBJ1-5 and V is TRBV5-1, with D possibly being TRBD1 (5 bases). Trimming cost V 1 base and J 4 bases, with 9 bases left between them. Germline CDR1 SGHRS, CDR2 YFSETQ. This CDR3 has 14 amino acids. The chain's CDR3 is CASSLFGGNQPQHF. The CDR3 DNA sequence: TGCGCCAGCAGCTTGTTCGGGGGTAATCAGCCCCAGCATTTT.

The chain recombines TRBV30 with TRBJ1-3; 7 nucleotides line up with TRBD1. This CDR3 region has 16 residues. J was trimmed by 1 base and V by 4 bases; bases with no gene match: 10. Germline V gives CDR1 GTSNPN, CDR2 SVGIG (reference sequence). The CDR3 DNA follows: TGTGCCTGGAAGAGAGACAGGGTCAAGTCTGGAAACACCATATATTTT. It specifies CAWKRDRVKSGNTIYF. Together with reference TRBV30 and TRBJ1-3, the CDR3 gives the full variable domain: SQTIHQWPATLVQPVGSPLSLECTVEGTSNPNLYWYRQAAGRGLQLLFYSVGIGQISSEVPQNLSASRPQDRQFILSSKKLLLSDSGFYLCAWKRDRVKSGNTIYFGEGSWLTVV.

The V call is TRBV4-1, the J call TRBJ2-1; 7 bases fit TRBD1. Germline loops: CDR1 MGHRA, CDR2 YSYEKL. V trimming: 2 bases; J trimming: 4 bases; junction bases outside the gene matches: 11. The CDR3 runs 17 residues. The CDR3 region is CASSQFDGTAKYNEQFF. Here the CDR3 DNA reads TGCGCCAGCAGCCAATTTGACGGGACAGCTAAATACAATGAGCAGTTCTTC.

The rearrangement links TRBV29-1 to TRBJ1-2; the match to TRBD1 covers 7 bases. This CDR3 spans 14 amino acids. After removal of 7 bases from V and 0 bases from J, the junction contained 8 bases not matched to a gene. From germline, CDR1 is SQVTM and CDR2 ANQGSEA. CDR3 coding DNA: TGCAGCGACGCGGACAGGAGAGCTAACTATGGCTACACCTTC. Protein: CSDADRRANYGYTF.

The genes are TRBV4-2 and TRBJ2-2, with 13 bases fitting TRBD2. Germline V gene sequence: CDR1 LGHNA, CDR2 YNFKEQ. V gave up 4 bases and J gave up 0 bases; unmatched junction bases: 5. The CDR3 length is 18 residues. In DNA, the CDR3 is TGTGCCAGCAGCCCAGGGACTAGCGGGATGGCGAACACCGGGGAGCTGTTTTTT. Its translation is CASSPGTSGMANTGELFF.

The CDR3 region is CASSQQGANYGYTF. DNA for the CDR3: TGTGCCAGCAGCCAGCAGGGGGCTAACTATGGCTACACCTTC. The V and J genes are TRBV5-6 and TRBJ1-2, with 7 bases aligning to TRBD1. V lost 4 bases and J lost 0; bases outside the gene matches: 3. Germline CDR1 SGHDT, CDR2 YYEEEE. The CDR3 covers 14 residues.

A note on this clone: Different DNA sequences within this sample yield the same CDR3. This rearrangement joins TRBV5-6 to TRBJ2-7; D perhaps matches TRBD1 (5 bases). V was shortened by 1 base and J by 1 base, with 15 bases between the two germline ends. The CDR3 sequence is 16 residues long. The V gene's germline CDR1 is SGHDT and CDR2 YYEEEE. The CDR3 bases are TGTGCCAGCAGCTTGATATTGCAGGGAAAGTCCTACGAGCAGTACTTC. Residues: CASSLILQGKSYEQYF. Full variable domain (missing parts from reference TRBV5-6 and TRBJ2-7): DAGVTQSPTHLIKTRGQQVTLRCSPKSGHDTVSWYQQALGQGPQFIFQYYEEEERQRGNFPDRFSGHQFPNYSSELNVNALLLGDSALYLCASSLILQGKSYEQYFGPGTRLTVT.

The chain joins TRBV30 to TRBJ1-3; D is possibly TRBD1 (5 bases). The CDR3 length is 15 residues. V lost 3 bases and J 1 base, leaving 13 bases between the germline ends. Germline V gene lookup returns CDR1 GTSNPN and CDR2 SVGIG (reference sequence). The CDR3 reads CAWRAWGLSGNTIYF. The CDR3, as DNA: TGTGCCTGGAGAGCATGGGGACTGTCTGGAAACACCATATATTTT.

The V call is TRBV5-1, the J call TRBJ2-3; 13 bases map to TRBD2. Germline loops: CDR1 SGHRS, CDR2 YFSETQ. V lost 4 bases, J lost 6 bases, and 8 bases stayed unmatched. CDR3 length equals 16 residues. The CDR3: CASSVSPLAGGDTQYF. The CDR3 DNA reads as TGCGCCAGCAGCGTATCCCCACTAGCGGGGGGGGATACGCAGTATTTT.

The chain has TRBV3-1 (or the pseudogene TRBV3-2) and TRBJ1-5; TRBD1 aligns across 8 bases. The CDR3 is 21 amino acids. V lost 4 bases to trimming and J lost 4 bases; unmatched junction nucleotides: 24. Germline V gene lookup returns CDR1 LGHDT and CDR2 YNNKEL (reference sequence). This chain's CDR3 is CASSLDRASVRTDVWNQPQHF. The CDR3 DNA follows: TGTGCCAGCAGCCTGGACAGGGCCTCGGTCCGCACGGACGTTTGGAATCAGCCCCAGCATTTT.

This rearrangement joins TRBV18 to TRBJ1-1; D is unclear. Deletions cut 3 bases from V and 0 bases from J, with 8 bases between. The CDR3 is made up of 14 amino acids. The germline V gene encodes CDR1 KGHSH and CDR2 LQKENI. CDR3 protein: CASSPGRMNTEAFF. CDR3 bases: TGTGCCAGCTCACCGGGCAGGATGAACACTGAAGCTTTCTTT.

This clone occurred a few times. This chain joins TRBV2 and TRBJ1-1; TRBD1 aligns across 10 bases. Germline-derived CDR1 and CDR2 are SNHLY and FYNNEI. CDR3 size: 16 residues. J was trimmed by 0 bases and V by 7 bases; bases with no gene match: 8. The CDR3 reads CASNDGTGVMNTEAFF. CDR3 nucleotide sequence: TGTGCCAGCAACGACGGGACAGGGGTTATGAACACTGAAGCTTTCTTT.

The V call is TRBV5-1, the J call TRBJ1-2, with D possibly being TRBD1 (5 bases). V dropped 4 bases and J dropped 4 bases, with 14 bases sitting between them. Per the germline V gene, CDR1 is SGHRS and CDR2 is YFSETQ. The CDR3 is made up of 14 amino acids. The CDR3 nucleotides read TGCGCCAGCAGCGAACGACAGAATACCTATGGCTACACCTTC. Its protein is CASSERQNTYGYTF.

V usage is TRBV5-1 and J usage is TRBJ2-5, with unresolved D. V was trimmed by 2 bases and J by 3 bases, leaving 8 bases between them. The germline gives CDR1 SGHRS, CDR2 YFSETQ. The CDR3 is made up of 13 amino acids. Here the CDR3 DNA reads TGCGCCAGCAGCTTACTTCGGGAAGAGACCCAGTACTTC. It yields the protein CASSLLREETQYF. The complete variable domain, with remaining parts taken from reference TRBV5-1 and TRBJ2-5, reads KAGVTQTPRYLIKTRGQQVTLSCSPISGHRSVSWYQQTPGQGLQFLFEYFSETQRNKGNFPGRFSGRQFSNSRSEMNVSTLELGDSALYLCASSLLREETQYFGPGTRLLVL.

The chain recombines TRBV29-1 with TRBJ1-6; D not resolved. This CDR3 is 13 amino acids long. V was clipped by 4 bases and J by 7 bases, with 11 bases between them. Germline V gene lookup returns CDR1 SQVTM and CDR2 ANQGSEA. CDR3 amino acids: CSVGGESNSPLHF. The CDR3 DNA sequence: TGCAGCGTTGGTGGGGAGTCGAATTCACCCCTCCACTTT.